A single sample is the source of the 9 T cell receptor beta chains below, sequenced in a study of cytomegalovirus exposure and HLA in healthy donors (dated by TCRdb to between 2016 and 2019). Receptors were amplified or captured by the immunoSEQ multiplex PCR assay. Drawn from immuneACCESS, this table holds only the in-frame rearrangements with V and J called that TCRdb kept. Clones are partly lost; checked studies trace under half to an unresolved V gene and leave the rest unexplained. The sample contains under 300,000 clones, 65% to 90% of them found a single time. In total, the top ten clones hold more than 0.8% of the sample. The sequencing input was PBMCs. The receptors were gathered from a woman aged 18-30 years in good health and CMV-seronegative.

This chain uses TRBV10-3 with TRBJ2-5; possible D gene TRBD1, 6 bases. The V gene's germline CDR1 is ENHRY and CDR2 SYGVKD. V was clipped by 7 bases and J by 2 bases, with 8 bases between them. CDR3 size: 12 residues. The DNA of the CDR3 is TGTGCCATCAAGGGGGATCAAGAGACCCAGTACTTC. It is translated as CAIKGDQETQYF.

V is TRBV6-6 and J is TRBJ2-1, with D uncertain. Germline values: CDR1 MNHNY, CDR2 SVGAGI (reference sequence). Between the trimmed V and J ends, which lost 2 bases and 4 bases, there was a span of 9 bases. CDR3 length: 14 residues. CDR3 nucleotides: TGTGCCAGCAGTTACGGGCCCCCTTACAATGAGCAGTTCTTC. This gives the protein CASSYGPPYNEQFF.

CDR3 bases: TGTGCCATCAATCCCGGGATCAGCTCCTACGAGCAGTACTTC. Protein: CAINPGISSYEQYF. The chain links TRBV10-3 to TRBJ2-7; D is perhaps TRBD2 (5 bases). CDR1 and CDR2 (germline): ENHRY, SYGVKD. The V gene lost 7 bases and the J gene lost 0 bases, with 13 bases spanning the gap. The CDR3 is 14 amino acids.

V is TRBV29-1 and J is TRBJ1-2, with D maybe TRBD1 (5 bases). V was shortened by 4 bases and J by 1 base, with 7 bases between the two germline ends. Germline V lookup: CDR1 SQVTM, CDR2 ANQGSEA. The CDR3 consists of 12 residues. The CDR3 nucleotides are TGCAGCGTTGCGGACATTAACTATGGCTACACCTTC. Translating it yields CSVADINYGYTF.

V is TRBV6-5 and J is TRBJ2-7; D perhaps matches TRBD2 (5 bases). The length of the CDR3 is 14 residues. Germline CDR1 and CDR2: MNHEY and SVGAGI. Trimming removed 2 bases at V and 3 bases at J, with 11 bases between. In nucleotides, the CDR3 is TGTGCCAGCAGTTACGGGTTCGGGGACTACGAGCAGTACTTC. Its protein product is CASSYGFGDYEQYF.

The gene calls are TRBV28 and TRBJ2-5, with TRBD2 identical over 11 bases. Germline V CDR1 and CDR2: MDHEN, SYDVKM. Germline trimming cut 6 bases from V and 0 bases from J; bases unmatched to any gene: 3. CDR3 length equals 15 residues. The CDR3 bases are TGTGCCAGCAGCCTGGGACTAGCGGACCAAGAGACCCAGTACTTC. Protein product: CASSLGLADQETQYF. Variable domain in full (rest from reference TRBV28 and TRBJ2-5): DVKVTQSSRYLVKRTGEKVFLECVQDMDHENMFWYRQDPGLGLRLIYFSYDVKMKEKGDIPEGYSVSREKKERFSLILESASTNQTSMYLCASSLGLADQETQYFGPGTRLLVL.

The chain has TRBV6-5 and TRBJ2-1; TRBD2 is a possible D gene (6 bases). Germline V gene data show CDR1 as MNHEY and CDR2 as SVGAGI. The CDR3 totals 14 residues. Between the trimmed V and J ends, which lost 1 base and 8 bases, there was a span of 12 bases. The CDR3: CASSYWGRDYEQFF. In nucleotides, the CDR3 is TGTGCCAGCAGTTACTGGGGTAGGGACTATGAGCAGTTCTTC.

This chain links TRBV30 with TRBJ1-2, with 12 bases that match TRBD1. V shed 1 base, J shed 4 bases, and the junction held 7 bases outside the gene matches. The CDR3 length is 16 residues. Germline V gene data show CDR1 as GTSNPN and CDR2 as SVGIG (reference sequence). The CDR3 protein is CAWSGGTGGEAYGYTF. The CDR3 DNA is TGTGCCTGGAGTGGAGGGACAGGGGGCGAGGCCTATGGCTACACCTTC.

V gene TRBV6-5 combines with J gene TRBJ2-5; TRBD1 matches 7 bases. The junction had 2 bases not matched to a gene; V was cut back by 6 bases and J by 4 bases. CDR1 and CDR2 from the germline V gene are MNHEY and SVGAGI. CDR3 length: 12 residues. The CDR3 reads CASRHRGETQYF. CDR3 nucleotide sequence: TGTGCCAGCAGGCACAGGGGAGAGACCCAGTACTTC.